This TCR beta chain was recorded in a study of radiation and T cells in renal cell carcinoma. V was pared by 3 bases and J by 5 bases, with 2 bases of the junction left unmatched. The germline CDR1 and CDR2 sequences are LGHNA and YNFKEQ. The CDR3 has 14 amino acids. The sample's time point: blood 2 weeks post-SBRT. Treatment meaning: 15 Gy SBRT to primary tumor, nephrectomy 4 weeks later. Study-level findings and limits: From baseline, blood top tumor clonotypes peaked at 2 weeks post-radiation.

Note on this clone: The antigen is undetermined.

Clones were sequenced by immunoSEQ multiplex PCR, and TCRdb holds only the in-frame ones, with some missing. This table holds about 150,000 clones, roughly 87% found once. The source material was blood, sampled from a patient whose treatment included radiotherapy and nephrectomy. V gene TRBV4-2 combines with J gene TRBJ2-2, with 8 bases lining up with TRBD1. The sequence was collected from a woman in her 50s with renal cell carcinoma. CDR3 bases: TGTGCCAGCAGCCAGGACAGGGCTACCGGGGAGCTGTTTTTT. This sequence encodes CASSQDRATGELFF.